This is a list of T cell receptor beta chains from one sample in a study of shared clonotypes between healthy human individuals. Clones were sequenced by immunoSEQ multiplex PCR, and TCRdb holds only the in-frame ones, with some missing. The sample carries roughly 2.1 million clones, just over 90% recorded once. Source material: naive CD8+ T cells from PBMCs. The receptors come from a young man in good health. Some clones in this sample may be carry-over from other donors' samples. Each CDR3 is given with its conserved first and last residue. D genes are given only for firm matches. Not every row has a clone size; where given, it reads once, few, many or a size class.

V: TRBV19
J: TRBJ1-5
length: 13
size: NA
D: NA
CDR3: CASRTVSNQPQHF
DNA: TGTGCCAGTAGGACCGTTAGCAATCAGCCCCAGCATTTT

V: TRBV6-5
J: TRBJ2-2
length: 11
size: once
D: NA
CDR3: CASSSGGELFF
DNA: TGTGCCAGCAGTTCGGGCGGGGAGCTGTTTTTT

V: TRBV27
J: TRBJ2-1
length: 11
size: NA
D: NA
CDR3: CASSFVNEQFF
DNA: TGTGCCAGCAGTTTTGTAAATGAGCAGTTCTTC

V: TRBV4-3
J: TRBJ2-7
length: 15
size: NA
D: TRBD2
CDR3: CASSQDFLAGGEQYF
DNA: TGCGCCAGCAGCCAAGATTTCCTAGCGGGAGGCGAGCAGTACTTC

V: TRBV5-8
J: TRBJ1-2
length: 14
size: NA
D: TRBD1
CDR3: CASSLGTGSNGYTF
DNA: TGTGCCAGCAGCCTGGGGACAGGTAGTAATGGCTACACCTTC

V: TRBV7-9
J: TRBJ1-1
length: 14
size: NA
D: NA
CDR3: CASSLDRLNTEAFF
DNA: TGTGCCAGCAGCTTGGACAGATTGAACACTGAAGCTTTCTTT

V: TRBV27
J: TRBJ2-6
length: 14
size: NA
D: NA
CDR3: CASYPMGGANVLTF
DNA: TGTGCCAGCTACCCAATGGGTGGGGCCAACGTCCTGACTTTC

V: TRBV29-1
J: TRBJ1-1
length: 10
size: NA
D: NA
CDR3: CSVEWTEAFF
DNA: TGCAGCGTTGAATGGACTGAAGCTTTCTTT

V: TRBV4-1
J: TRBJ2-7
length: 13
size: NA
D: TRBD2
CDR3: CASSQGLAGEQYF
DNA: TGCGCCAGCAGCCAGGGACTAGCTGGGGAGCAGTACTTC

V: TRBV5-5
J: TRBJ2-3
length: 16
size: NA
D: TRBD2
CDR3: CASSRGLAGFGDTQYF
DNA: TGTGCCAGCAGCAGGGGACTAGCGGGATTCGGGGATACGCAGTATTTT

V: TRBV6-1
J: TRBJ1-2
length: 15
size: NA
D: NA
CDR3: CASSEETEEAHGYTF
DNA: TGTGCCAGCAGTGAAGAGACAGAGGAAGCGCATGGCTACACCTTC

V: TRBV28
J: TRBJ2-1
length: 14
size: NA
D: NA
CDR3: CASSVAFVNNEQFF
DNA: TGTGCCAGCAGTGTAGCGTTCGTAAACAATGAGCAGTTCTTC

V: TRBV19
J: TRBJ1-1
length: 15
size: NA
D: NA
CDR3: CASRGQQTENTEAFF
DNA: TGTGCCAGTAGAGGCCAACAAACAGAGAACACTGAAGCTTTCTTT

V: TRBV28
J: TRBJ2-3
length: 12
size: NA
D: NA
CDR3: CASTERTDTQYF
DNA: TGTGCCAGCACGGAGCGGACAGATACGCAGTATTTT

V: TRBV30
J: TRBJ2-5
length: 15
size: NA
D: TRBD2
CDR3: CAWSPSSGRRQTQYF
DNA: TGTGCCTGGAGTCCGTCCAGCGGGAGACGGCAGACCCAGTACTTC

V: TRBV12-5
J: TRBJ2-1
length: 13
size: NA
D: NA
CDR3: CASGLSSYNEQFF
DNA: TGTGCTAGTGGTTTGTCTAGCTACAATGAGCAGTTCTTC

V: TRBV5-1
J: TRBJ2-2
length: 11
size: NA
D: NA
CDR3: CASSPGGELFF
DNA: TGCGCCAGCAGTCCGGGCGGGGAGCTGTTTTTT

V: TRBV27
J: TRBJ2-2
length: 15
size: NA
D: TRBD2
CDR3: CASSFAAGYTGELFF
DNA: TGTGCCAGCAGTTTTGCAGCGGGATACACCGGGGAGCTGTTTTTT